A selection of T cell receptor beta chains follows, all from one sample in a study of cytomegalovirus exposure and HLA in healthy donors. This table comes from immunoSEQ multiplex PCR, and its TCRdb copy is limited to in-frame clones, with some not included. The sample shows approximately 190,000 clones, more than 75% of them seen only once. Sequencing used PBMCs. The origin of the receptors is a man in his forties or fifties in good health and CMV-seropositive. Each CDR3 is given with its conserved first and last residue. A D gene is named only where the DNA matches it firmly. The listing skips clone size in some rows; elsewhere it reads once, few, many or a size class.

v_call: TRBV15; clone_size: -; d_call: -; j_call: TRBJ2-3; cdr3_aa: CATSQGTYTDTQYF; cdr3_nt: TGTGCCACCTCCCAGGGGACCTACACAGATACGCAGTATTTT
v_call: TRBV28; clone_size: -; d_call: -; j_call: TRBJ2-2; cdr3_aa: CATQTANTGELFF; cdr3_nt: TGTGCCACCCAAACAGCGAACACCGGGGAGCTGTTTTTT
v_call: TRBV29-1; clone_size: -; d_call: -; j_call: TRBJ1-2; cdr3_aa: CSVGLGYTF; cdr3_nt: TGCAGCGTTGGGCTGGGCTACACCTTC
v_call: TRBV7-9; clone_size: -; d_call: -; j_call: TRBJ2-1; cdr3_aa: CASKTDYNEQFF; cdr3_nt: TGTGCCAGCAAGACAGACTACAATGAGCAGTTCTTC
v_call: TRBV5-1; clone_size: once; d_call: -; j_call: TRBJ2-5; cdr3_aa: CASSLGLAGRETQYF; cdr3_nt: TGCGCCAGCAGCTTGGGCCTGGCAGGGCGGGAGACCCAGTACTTC
v_call: TRBV7-2; clone_size: once; d_call: TRBD2; j_call: TRBJ2-7; cdr3_aa: CASSFRLADEQYF; cdr3_nt: TGTGCCAGCAGCTTCCGACTAGCGGACGAGCAGTACTTC
v_call: TRBV28; clone_size: -; d_call: -; j_call: TRBJ1-5; cdr3_aa: CASLQGFQPQHF; cdr3_nt: TGTGCCAGCCTCCAGGGGTTTCAGCCCCAGCATTTT
v_call: TRBV6-1; clone_size: -; d_call: TRBD1; j_call: TRBJ2-3; cdr3_aa: CASRAGTGGDTQYF; cdr3_nt: TGTGCCAGCAGGGCCGGGACAGGTGGAGATACGCAGTATTTT
v_call: TRBV11-3; clone_size: -; d_call: -; j_call: TRBJ2-7; cdr3_aa: CASSSQGYEQYF; cdr3_nt: TGTGCCAGCAGCTCCCAGGGGTACGAGCAGTACTTC
v_call: TRBV7-3; clone_size: -; d_call: -; j_call: TRBJ2-3; cdr3_aa: CASSLRGLAADTQYF; cdr3_nt: TGTGCCAGCAGCTTAAGAGGTCTAGCCGCAGATACGCAGTATTTT
v_call: TRBV7-9; clone_size: -; d_call: -; j_call: TRBJ2-5; cdr3_aa: CASSFRSGQETQYF; cdr3_nt: TGTGCCAGCAGCTTTAGGTCAGGCCAAGAGACCCAGTACTTC
v_call: TRBV4-1; clone_size: once; d_call: -; j_call: TRBJ2-2; cdr3_aa: CASFGVGGGTGELFF; cdr3_nt: TGCGCCAGCTTCGGTGTTGGGGGCGGAACCGGGGAGCTGTTTTTT
v_call: TRBV6-6; clone_size: -; d_call: -; j_call: TRBJ2-6; cdr3_aa: CASSYQATGANVLTF; cdr3_nt: TGTGCCAGCAGTTACCAGGCGACTGGGGCCAACGTCCTGACTTTC
v_call: TRBV11-2; clone_size: -; d_call: TRBD1; j_call: TRBJ1-1; cdr3_aa: CASSFPTGVNTEAFF; cdr3_nt: TGTGCCAGCAGCTTCCCGACAGGGGTAAACACTGAAGCTTTCTTT
v_call: TRBV4-3; clone_size: -; d_call: TRBD2; j_call: TRBJ2-3; cdr3_aa: CASSLLAGNTDTQYF; cdr3_nt: TGCGCCAGCAGCCTACTAGCGGGAAACACAGATACGCAGTATTTT
v_call: TRBV19; clone_size: once; d_call: TRBD1; j_call: TRBJ2-7; cdr3_aa: CASSETGANYEQYF; cdr3_nt: TGTGCCAGTAGCGAGACAGGGGCAAATTACGAGCAGTACTTC
v_call: TRBV2; clone_size: -; d_call: -; j_call: TRBJ1-3; cdr3_aa: CASSVTRAGNTIYF; cdr3_nt: TGTGCCAGCAGTGTGACGAGGGCTGGAAACACCATATATTTT
v_call: TRBV27; clone_size: -; d_call: -; j_call: TRBJ1-5; cdr3_aa: CASSLRGGSNQPQHF; cdr3_nt: TGTGCCAGCAGTTTACGGGGGGGCAGCAATCAGCCCCAGCATTTT
v_call: TRBV5-4; clone_size: -; d_call: TRBD1; j_call: TRBJ1-1; cdr3_aa: CASSTPTSGGTEAFF; cdr3_nt: TGTGCCAGCAGCACACCTACCTCAGGGGGCACTGAAGCTTTCTTT
v_call: TRBV6-1; clone_size: -; d_call: -; j_call: TRBJ2-7; cdr3_aa: CASSARTDNYEQYF; cdr3_nt: TGTGCCAGCAGTGCCCGGACAGATAACTACGAGCAGTACTTC
v_call: TRBV19; clone_size: -; d_call: -; j_call: TRBJ2-7; cdr3_aa: CASSIAGGDPYEQYF; cdr3_nt: TGTGCCAGTAGTATAGCGGGGGGCGATCCCTACGAGCAGTACTTC
v_call: TRBV5-1; clone_size: -; d_call: TRBD1; j_call: TRBJ1-4; cdr3_aa: CASSRGQGGYLANEKLFF; cdr3_nt: TGCGCCAGCAGTCGCGGACAGGGGGGTTACTTGGCTAATGAAAAACTGTTTTTT
v_call: TRBV10-3; clone_size: once; d_call: TRBD2; j_call: TRBJ2-3; cdr3_aa: CAISESGERGSSTDTQYF; cdr3_nt: TGTGCCATCAGTGAGTCCGGGGAGCGGGGGTCTAGCACAGATACGCAGTATTTT
v_call: TRBV7-9; clone_size: -; d_call: -; j_call: TRBJ1-2; cdr3_aa: CASRGSGTNYGYTF; cdr3_nt: TGTGCCAGCAGGGGTAGCGGGACTAACTATGGCTACACCTTC
v_call: TRBV6-5; clone_size: -; d_call: TRBD1; j_call: TRBJ2-7; cdr3_aa: CASSGTGKGYEQYF; cdr3_nt: TGTGCCAGCAGCGGGACAGGGAAGGGCTACGAGCAGTACTTC
v_call: TRBV6-5; clone_size: -; d_call: -; j_call: TRBJ1-1; cdr3_aa: CASMVSGGNTEAFF; cdr3_nt: TGTGCCAGCATGGTCAGCGGGGGCAACACTGAAGCTTTCTTT
v_call: TRBV10-3; clone_size: -; d_call: -; j_call: TRBJ2-2; cdr3_aa: CAISDRAGRNTGELFF; cdr3_nt: TGTGCCATCAGTGACCGTGCGGGGCGAAACACCGGGGAGCTGTTTTTT
v_call: TRBV4-2; clone_size: -; d_call: TRBD2; j_call: TRBJ2-5; cdr3_aa: CASSETSGRVEETQYF; cdr3_nt: TGTGCCAGCAGCGAGACTAGCGGGAGGGTCGAAGAGACCCAGTACTTC
v_call: TRBV7-8; clone_size: -; d_call: -; j_call: TRBJ1-3; cdr3_aa: CASSLARSGNTIYF; cdr3_nt: TGTGCCAGCAGCTTAGCTCGCTCTGGAAACACCATATATTTT
v_call: TRBV6-5; clone_size: few; d_call: -; j_call: TRBJ1-4; cdr3_aa: CASSYSLSYFNEKLFF; cdr3_nt: TGTGCCAGCAGTTACTCGCTCTCTTACTTTAATGAAAAACTGTTTTTT
v_call: TRBV7-9; clone_size: -; d_call: -; j_call: TRBJ2-2; cdr3_aa: CASSLARVGELFF; cdr3_nt: TGTGCCAGCAGCTTAGCCCGAGTAGGGGAGCTGTTTTTT
v_call: TRBV15; clone_size: once; d_call: -; j_call: TRBJ1-1; cdr3_aa: CATSRGGKGSTEAFF; cdr3_nt: TGTGCCACCAGCAGGGGGGGGAAGGGGTCCACTGAAGCTTTCTTT
v_call: TRBV27; clone_size: -; d_call: -; j_call: TRBJ1-1; cdr3_aa: CASSFGTMNTEAFF; cdr3_nt: TGTGCCAGCAGTTTTGGGACTATGAACACTGAAGCTTTCTTT
v_call: TRBV5-1; clone_size: -; d_call: TRBD1; j_call: TRBJ2-5; cdr3_aa: CASSLRDSRQETQYF; cdr3_nt: TGCGCCAGCAGCTTGAGGGACAGCCGACAAGAGACCCAGTACTTC
v_call: TRBV29-1; clone_size: few; d_call: -; j_call: TRBJ1-1; cdr3_aa: CSAEGQMNTEAFF; cdr3_nt: TGCAGCGCCGAGGGTCAGATGAACACTGAAGCTTTCTTT
v_call: TRBV28; clone_size: -; d_call: TRBD1; j_call: TRBJ1-2; cdr3_aa: CASSSPDRGYGYTF; cdr3_nt: TGTGCCAGCAGCTCCCCGGACAGGGGCTATGGCTACACCTTC
v_call: TRBV5-6; clone_size: once; d_call: -; j_call: TRBJ2-3; cdr3_aa: CASSFVSSTDTQYF; cdr3_nt: TGTGCCAGCAGCTTCGTCTCTAGCACAGATACGCAGTATTTT
v_call: TRBV18; clone_size: -; d_call: TRBD2; j_call: TRBJ2-1; cdr3_aa: CASSPLDSGSSYNEQFF; cdr3_nt: TGTGCCAGCTCACCACTCGACAGCGGGAGCTCCTACAATGAGCAGTTCTTC
v_call: TRBV30; clone_size: -; d_call: TRBD1; j_call: TRBJ1-1; cdr3_aa: CAWNPGQGSNTEAFF; cdr3_nt: TGTGCCTGGAACCCGGGACAGGGTTCGAACACTGAAGCTTTCTTT
v_call: TRBV5-6; clone_size: -; d_call: TRBD2; j_call: TRBJ2-5; cdr3_aa: CASTGGGGETQYF; cdr3_nt: TGTGCCAGCACCGGCGGGGGTGGGGAGACCCAGTACTTC
v_call: TRBV6-5; clone_size: -; d_call: -; j_call: TRBJ1-5; cdr3_aa: CASSPRHSNQPQHF; cdr3_nt: TGTGCCAGCAGTCCCCGACATAGCAATCAGCCCCAGCATTTT
v_call: TRBV5-1; clone_size: -; d_call: -; j_call: TRBJ2-3; cdr3_aa: CASSFKAGGADTQYF; cdr3_nt: TGCGCCAGCAGCTTTAAAGCCGGGGGTGCAGATACGCAGTATTTT
v_call: TRBV19; clone_size: -; d_call: -; j_call: TRBJ2-6; cdr3_aa: CASRKLGQGASGANVLTF; cdr3_nt: TGTGCCAGTAGGAAACTTGGACAAGGGGCATCTGGGGCCAACGTCCTGACTTTC
v_call: TRBV6-5; clone_size: -; d_call: -; j_call: TRBJ2-7; cdr3_aa: CASSYSPADYEQYF; cdr3_nt: TGTGCCAGCAGTTACTCTCCAGCGGACTACGAGCAGTACTTC
v_call: TRBV6-1; clone_size: -; d_call: TRBD2; j_call: TRBJ2-1; cdr3_aa: CASSFRGGEHNEQFF; cdr3_nt: TGTGCCAGCAGTTTCCGGGGGGGGGAACACAATGAGCAGTTCTTC
v_call: TRBV5-1; clone_size: -; d_call: -; j_call: TRBJ2-1; cdr3_aa: CASSLGTSSGEQFF; cdr3_nt: TGCGCCAGCAGCTTGGGGACCTCATCGGGGGAGCAGTTCTTC
v_call: TRBV7-3; clone_size: -; d_call: -; j_call: TRBJ1-1; cdr3_aa: CASSTVVNTEAFF; cdr3_nt: TGTGCCAGCAGCACAGTTGTGAACACTGAAGCTTTCTTT
v_call: TRBV10-3; clone_size: -; d_call: TRBD2; j_call: TRBJ2-3; cdr3_aa: CAIRGSGGPGDTQYF; cdr3_nt: TGTGCCATCAGGGGTAGCGGGGGGCCCGGCGATACGCAGTATTTT
v_call: TRBV4-1; clone_size: -; d_call: -; j_call: TRBJ2-1; cdr3_aa: CASSPQGKGEQFF; cdr3_nt: TGCGCCAGCAGCCCACAGGGTAAGGGTGAGCAGTTCTTC
v_call: TRBV7-8; clone_size: -; d_call: TRBD1; j_call: TRBJ2-4; cdr3_aa: CASSFRRTGDIQYF; cdr3_nt: TGTGCCAGCAGCTTCAGGAGGACAGGGGACATTCAGTACTTC
v_call: TRBV19; clone_size: -; d_call: TRBD1; j_call: TRBJ1-2; cdr3_aa: CASSAGQLTGGYTF; cdr3_nt: TGTGCCAGTAGTGCGGGACAGCTGACCGGGGGCTACACCTTC
v_call: TRBV2; clone_size: -; d_call: TRBD1; j_call: TRBJ1-5; cdr3_aa: CASSVAQGRNQPQHF; cdr3_nt: TGTGCCAGCAGTGTAGCACAGGGGAGAAATCAGCCCCAGCATTTT